Shown below are 12 T cell receptor beta chains from a single sample sequenced in a study of blood T cell repertoires in COVID-19 (dated by TCRdb to the early 2020s). The receptor library was made with the immunoSEQ multiplex PCR assay. TCRdb provides this immuneACCESS table in a form limited to in-frame rearrangements. Some clones are lacking; in checked studies, under half of them reflect an unresolved V gene, and why the rest are absent is not known. This sample is represented by roughly 380,000 clones; more than 75% of them were singletons. The ten top clones hold approximately 3.1% of the sample. Sample: PBMCs or T cells enriched from blood (not recorded which). The receptor set was obtained from a woman aged 25 to 45 who had recovered from COVID-19.

This sequence joins TRBV5-1 and TRBJ1-2; the match to TRBD1 covers 10 bases. Germline assignment: CDR1 SGHRS and CDR2 YFSETQ. After removal of 0 bases from V and 1 base from J, the junction contained 3 bases not matched to a gene. CDR3 length: 16 amino acids. Written as DNA, the CDR3 is TGCGCCAGCAGCTTGGAGGGGACAGGGGATAACTATGGCTACACCTTC. It specifies CASSLEGTGDNYGYTF.

The chain has TRBV29-1 and TRBJ2-7; TRBD2 aligns across 13 bases. Germline V gene data show CDR1 as SQVTM and CDR2 as ANQGSEA. V dropped 7 bases and J dropped 2; count of bases not matched to a gene: 2. The CDR3 is made up of 13 amino acids. The CDR3 DNA sequence: TGCAGCGGTGGACTAGCGGGAGCCTACGAGCAGTACTTC. It specifies CSGGLAGAYEQYF.

The V and J genes are TRBV5-1 and TRBJ2-7; TRBD2 is a possible D gene (6 bases). The ends were cut back, 0 bases at V and 1 base at J, with 14 bases in the middle. The CDR3 is 16 residues long. Germline assignment: CDR1 SGHRS and CDR2 YFSETQ. CDR3 in DNA: TGCGCCAGCAGCTTGGAACCCGGGGGTCCTTCCTACGAGCAGTACTTC. It translates to CASSLEPGGPSYEQYF.

J is TRBJ1-1 and V is TRBV25-1; D remains unclear. The V end lost 6 bases, the J end lost 2 bases, and 10 bases lay between the germline ends. The CDR3 runs 13 residues. Germline lookup yields CDR1 MGHDK and CDR2 SYGVNS. CDR3 sequence: CASSATHNTEAFF. The CDR3 region has the DNA TGTGCCAGCAGCGCGACACACAACACTGAAGCTTTCTTT.

A single count supports this clone. V gene TRBV7-2 combines with J gene TRBJ1-4, with a weak D call TRBD1 (6 bases). This CDR3 has 15 residues. The V gene lost 5 bases and the J gene lost 7 bases, with 17 bases spanning the gap. Germline V CDR1 and CDR2: SGHTA, FQGNSA. DNA for the CDR3: TGTGCCAGCAGCCCCCAACAGGGAGGGCGTGAAAAACTGTTTTTT. This sequence encodes CASSPQQGGREKLFF.

The gene calls are TRBV18 and TRBJ2-7, with a possible D match to TRBD2 (5 bases). Between the trimmed V and J ends, which lost 4 bases and 3 bases, there was a span of 13 bases. The CDR3 is made up of 14 amino acids. Germline CDR1 reads KGHSH; CDR2 reads LQKENI. CDR3 DNA sequence: TGTGCCAGCTCACGGGATACTAGTTACTACGAGCAGTACTTC. It is translated as CASSRDTSYYEQYF.

This clone came up once. V and J are TRBV11-3 and TRBJ1-1; D uncertain. This CDR3 region has 13 residues. The V end was cut by 3 bases, the J end by 2 bases, with 7 bases between. Germline CDR1 reads SGHNT; CDR2 reads YENEEA. The CDR3 reads CASSFNSNTEAFF. DNA of the CDR3: TGTGCCAGCAGCTTCAACAGCAACACTGAAGCTTTCTTT. The full variable domain, its missing parts supplied by reference TRBV11-3 and TRBJ1-1, is EAGVVQSPRYKIIEKKQPVAFWCNPISGHNTLYWYLQNLGQGPELLIRYENEEAVDDSQLPKDRFSAERLKGVDSTLKIQPAELGDSAVYLCASSFNSNTEAFFGQGTRLTVV.

The chain links TRBV11-2 to TRBJ2-1, with 12 bases matching TRBD2. With 4 bases clipped from V and 0 bases from J, the junction kept 1 base outside the gene matches. The CDR3 totals 16 residues. Germline V gene lookup returns CDR1 SGHAT and CDR2 FQNNGV. As DNA, the CDR3 is TGTGCCAGCAGCTCGACTAGCGGGAGCTCCTACAATGAGCAGTTCTTC. Protein product: CASSSTSGSSYNEQFF.

The V gene is TRBV6-2 or TRBV6-3, the J gene TRBJ1-3, with 7 nucleotides matching TRBD1. The CDR3 totals 15 residues. Germline assignment: CDR1 MNHEY and CDR2 SVGEGT. With V trimmed by 7 bases and J by 4 bases, 10 bases remained unmatched. CDR3 DNA sequence: TGTGCCAGCACCCCCGAGGGGGCGGACGGAAACACCATATATTTT. It translates to CASTPEGADGNTIYF.

This clone came up a few times. The chain carries TRBV7-9 and TRBJ2-5; D may be TRBD2 (6 bases). The V and J ends lost 0 bases and 3 bases respectively, with 11 bases between them. Germline CDR1 and CDR2: SEHNR and FQNEAQ (reference sequence). This CDR3 contains 15 residues. The CDR3 is CASSLAVGRKETQYF. The DNA of the CDR3 is TGTGCCAGCAGCTTAGCGGTAGGGAGGAAAGAGACCCAGTACTTC. Full variable domain (missing parts from reference TRBV7-9 and TRBJ2-5): DTGVSQNPRHKITKRGQNVTFRCDPISEHNRLYWYRQTLGQGPEFLTYFQNEAQLEKSRLLSDRFSAERPKGSFSTLEIQRTEQGDSAMYLCASSLAVGRKETQYFGPGTRLLVL.

The chain carries TRBV28 and TRBJ1-3; D ambiguous. Germline values: CDR1 MDHEN, CDR2 SYDVKM. This CDR3 has 15 residues. Trimming pared 2 bases from V and 0 bases from J, leaving 8 bases between. The CDR3 loop is CASSLEQSSGNTIYF. CDR3 DNA: TGTGCCAGCAGTTTAGAACAGTCCTCTGGAAACACCATATATTTT.

The chain carries TRBV7-9 and TRBJ2-5, with D uncertain. CDR1 is SEHNR, CDR2 FQNEAQ, per germline (reference sequence). The CDR3 has 16 residues. Trimming pared 2 bases from V and 0 bases from J, leaving 13 bases between. The CDR3 loop reads CASSLRELLYQETQYF. DNA for the CDR3: TGTGCCAGCAGCTTACGCGAACTCCTGTACCAAGAGACCCAGTACTTC.